This note documents a single T cell receptor (beta chain) sequence. The repertoire was sequenced with immunoSEQ multiplex PCR; TCRdb's copy has only in-frame clones and lacks some. The sample includes roughly 100,000 clones, roughly 79% of them seen just once. The data originate from a study of blood T cell repertoires in COVID-19. J gave up 2 bases and V 4 bases, and 6 bases lay outside the gene matches. Germline values: CDR1 LNHDA, CDR2 SQIVND (reference sequence). The length of the CDR3 is 16 residues. The rearrangement joins TRBV19 to TRBJ2-3; 10 bases align to TRBD2. The TCR was taken from a woman in her seventies with acute or convalescent COVID-19. Material: peripheral blood. CDR3 in DNA: TGTGCCAGTAGTAGCGGACTAGCGGCCCTCACAGATACGCAGTATTTT. Protein sequence: CASSSGLAALTDTQYF.